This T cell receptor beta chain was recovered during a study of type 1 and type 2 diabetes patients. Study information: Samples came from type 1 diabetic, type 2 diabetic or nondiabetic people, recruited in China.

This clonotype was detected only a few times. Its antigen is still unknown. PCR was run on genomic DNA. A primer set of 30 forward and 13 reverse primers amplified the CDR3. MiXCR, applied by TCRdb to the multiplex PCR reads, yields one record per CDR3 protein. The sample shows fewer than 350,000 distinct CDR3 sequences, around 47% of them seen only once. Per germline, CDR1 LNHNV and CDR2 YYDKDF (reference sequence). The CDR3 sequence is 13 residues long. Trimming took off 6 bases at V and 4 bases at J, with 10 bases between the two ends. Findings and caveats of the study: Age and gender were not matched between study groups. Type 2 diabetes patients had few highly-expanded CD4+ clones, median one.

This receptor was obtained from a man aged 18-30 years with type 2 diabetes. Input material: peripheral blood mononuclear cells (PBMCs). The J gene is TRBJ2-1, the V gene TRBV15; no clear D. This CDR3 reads CATRRGRYNEQFF. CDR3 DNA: TGTGCCACCAGACGTGGGCGGTACAATGAGCAGTTCTTC.